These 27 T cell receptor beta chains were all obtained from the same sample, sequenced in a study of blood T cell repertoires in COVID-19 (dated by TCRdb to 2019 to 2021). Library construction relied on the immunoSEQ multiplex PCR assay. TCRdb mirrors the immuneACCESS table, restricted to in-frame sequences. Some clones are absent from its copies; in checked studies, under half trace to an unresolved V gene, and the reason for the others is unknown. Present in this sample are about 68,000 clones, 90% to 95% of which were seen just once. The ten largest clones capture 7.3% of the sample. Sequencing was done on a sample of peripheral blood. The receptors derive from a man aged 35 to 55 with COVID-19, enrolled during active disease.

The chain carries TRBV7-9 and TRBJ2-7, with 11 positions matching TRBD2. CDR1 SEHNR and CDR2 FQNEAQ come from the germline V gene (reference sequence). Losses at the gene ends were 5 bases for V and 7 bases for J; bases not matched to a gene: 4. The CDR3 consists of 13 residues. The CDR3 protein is CASSPRTSGEQYF. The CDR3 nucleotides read TGTGCCAGCAGCCCTAGGACTAGCGGGGAGCAGTACTTC.

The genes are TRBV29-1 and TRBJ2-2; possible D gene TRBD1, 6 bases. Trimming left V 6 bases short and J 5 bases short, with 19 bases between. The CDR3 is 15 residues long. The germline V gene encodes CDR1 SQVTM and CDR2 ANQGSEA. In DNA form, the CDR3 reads TGCAGCGTCGGGTGGGACACACCCGGAACCGGGGAGCTGTTTTTT. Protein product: CSVGWDTPGTGELFF.

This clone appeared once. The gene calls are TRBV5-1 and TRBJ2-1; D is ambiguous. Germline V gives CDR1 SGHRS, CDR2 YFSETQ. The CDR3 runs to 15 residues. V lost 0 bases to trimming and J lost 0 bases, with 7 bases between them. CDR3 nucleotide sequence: TGCGCCAGCAGCTTGGGCAGTATCTCCTACAATGAGCAGTTCTTC. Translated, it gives CASSLGSISYNEQFF. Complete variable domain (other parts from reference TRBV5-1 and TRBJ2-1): KAGVTQTPRYLIKTRGQQVTLSCSPISGHRSVSWYQQTPGQGLQFLFEYFSETQRNKGNFPGRFSGRQFSNSRSEMNVSTLELGDSALYLCASSLGSISYNEQFFGPGTRLTVL.

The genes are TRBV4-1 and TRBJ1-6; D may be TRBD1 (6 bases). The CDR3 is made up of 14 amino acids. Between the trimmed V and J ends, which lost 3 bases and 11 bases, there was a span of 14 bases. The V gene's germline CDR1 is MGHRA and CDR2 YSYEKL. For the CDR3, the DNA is TGCGCCAGCAGCCAGGGGACACCGACGGCACCCCTCCACTTT. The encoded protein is CASSQGTPTAPLHF.

The CDR3 nucleotides read TGCGCCAGCAGCTCTACCCGAACGGGAACCGGGGAGCTGTTTTTT. Residues: CASSSTRTGTGELFF. This chain joins TRBV5-1 and TRBJ2-2; tentatively, D is TRBD2 (5 bases). Trimming took 3 bases from V and 5 from J, leaving 14 bases between them. This CDR3 has 15 amino acids. Germline CDR1 and CDR2: SGHRS and YFSETQ.

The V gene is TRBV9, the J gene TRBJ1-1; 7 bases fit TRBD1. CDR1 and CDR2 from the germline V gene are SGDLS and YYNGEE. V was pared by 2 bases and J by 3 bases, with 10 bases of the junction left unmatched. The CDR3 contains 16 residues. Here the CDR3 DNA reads TGTGCCAGCAGCGTCAACAGGGGTTTGACGGACACTGAAGCTTTCTTT. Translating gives CASSVNRGLTDTEAFF.

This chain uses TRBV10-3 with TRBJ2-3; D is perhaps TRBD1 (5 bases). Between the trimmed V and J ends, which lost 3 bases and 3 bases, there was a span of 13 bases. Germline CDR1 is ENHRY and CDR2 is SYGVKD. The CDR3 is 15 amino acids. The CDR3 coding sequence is TGTGCCATCAGTGATTCACAGGACGGTACAGATACGCAGTATTTT. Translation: CAISDSQDGTDTQYF.

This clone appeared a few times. CDR3 in amino acids: CASSERTGGGPSGEETQYF. CDR3 sequence (DNA): TGTGCCAGCAGTGAAAGGACAGGGGGCGGTCCAAGCGGGGAAGAGACCCAGTACTTC. The rearrangement joins TRBV6-1 to TRBJ2-5; 11 bases are a match to TRBD1. V dropped 2 bases and J dropped 3; count of bases not matched to a gene: 14. This CDR3 comprises 19 residues. Germline V gene lookup returns CDR1 MNHNS and CDR2 SASEGT.

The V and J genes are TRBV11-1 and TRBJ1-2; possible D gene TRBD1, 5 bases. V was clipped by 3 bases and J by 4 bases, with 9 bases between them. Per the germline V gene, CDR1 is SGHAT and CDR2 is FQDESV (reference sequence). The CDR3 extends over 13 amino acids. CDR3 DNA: TGTGCCAGCAGCTTCCAGGGCGGCTATGGCTACACCTTC. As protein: CASSFQGGYGYTF.

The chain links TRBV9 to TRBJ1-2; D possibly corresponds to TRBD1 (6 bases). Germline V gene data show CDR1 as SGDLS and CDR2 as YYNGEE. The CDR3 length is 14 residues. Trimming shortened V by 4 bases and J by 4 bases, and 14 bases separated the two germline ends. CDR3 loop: CASSLGQRLYGYTF. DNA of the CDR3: TGTGCCAGCAGCCTAGGACAGCGACTCTATGGCTACACCTTC.

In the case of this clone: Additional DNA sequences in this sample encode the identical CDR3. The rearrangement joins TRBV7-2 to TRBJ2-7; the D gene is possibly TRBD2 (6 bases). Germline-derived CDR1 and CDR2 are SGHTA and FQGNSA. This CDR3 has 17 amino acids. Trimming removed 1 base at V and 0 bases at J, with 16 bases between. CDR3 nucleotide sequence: TGTGCCAGCAGCTTAGAGTGGGGGGTGGGGAACTCCTACGAGCAGTACTTC. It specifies CASSLEWGVGNSYEQYF. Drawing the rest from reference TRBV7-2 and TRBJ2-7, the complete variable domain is GAGVSQSPSNKVTEKGKDVELRCDPISGHTALYWYRQSLGQGLEFLIYFQGNSAPDKSGLPSDRFSAERTGGSVSTLTIQRTQQEDSAVYLCASSLEWGVGNSYEQYFGPGTRLTVT.

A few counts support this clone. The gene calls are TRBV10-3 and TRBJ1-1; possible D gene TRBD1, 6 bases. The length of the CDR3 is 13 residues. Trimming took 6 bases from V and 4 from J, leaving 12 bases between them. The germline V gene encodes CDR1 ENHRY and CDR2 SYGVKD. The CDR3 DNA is TGTGCCATCAGGGTGGACAGACTCACTGAAGCTTTCTTT. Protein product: CAIRVDRLTEAFF.

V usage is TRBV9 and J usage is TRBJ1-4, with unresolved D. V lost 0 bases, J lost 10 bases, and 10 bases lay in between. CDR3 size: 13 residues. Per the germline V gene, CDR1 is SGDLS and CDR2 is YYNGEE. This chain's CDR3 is CASSVEAASKLFF. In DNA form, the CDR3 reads TGTGCCAGCAGCGTAGAGGCAGCGTCAAAACTGTTTTTT.

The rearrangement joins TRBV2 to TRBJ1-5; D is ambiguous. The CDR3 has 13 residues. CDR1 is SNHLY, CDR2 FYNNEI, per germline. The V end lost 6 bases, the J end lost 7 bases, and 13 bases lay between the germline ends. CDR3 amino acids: CASSNSGFQPQHF. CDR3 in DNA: TGTGCCAGCAGCAACTCGGGGTTCCAGCCCCAGCATTTT.

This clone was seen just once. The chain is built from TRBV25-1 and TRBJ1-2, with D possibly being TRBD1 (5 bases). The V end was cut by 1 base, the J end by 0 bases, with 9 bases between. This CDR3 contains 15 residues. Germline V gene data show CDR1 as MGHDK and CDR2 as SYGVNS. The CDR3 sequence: CASSESAGPNYGYTF. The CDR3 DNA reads TGTGCCAGCAGTGAATCTGCAGGGCCTAACTATGGCTACACCTTC.

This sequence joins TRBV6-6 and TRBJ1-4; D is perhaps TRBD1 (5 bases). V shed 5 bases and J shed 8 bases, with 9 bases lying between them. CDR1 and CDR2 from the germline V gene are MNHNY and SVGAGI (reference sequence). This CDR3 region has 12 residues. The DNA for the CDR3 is TGTGCCAGCAGTCCTCGGGGGGAAAAACTGTTTTTT. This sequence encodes CASSPRGEKLFF.

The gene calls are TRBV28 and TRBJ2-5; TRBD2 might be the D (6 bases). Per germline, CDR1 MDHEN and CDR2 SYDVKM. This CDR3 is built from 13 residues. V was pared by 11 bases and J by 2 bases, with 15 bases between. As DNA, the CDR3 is TGTGCCTCAGATGGTGGGGGGCAAGAGACCCAGTACTTC. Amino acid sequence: CASDGGGQETQYF.

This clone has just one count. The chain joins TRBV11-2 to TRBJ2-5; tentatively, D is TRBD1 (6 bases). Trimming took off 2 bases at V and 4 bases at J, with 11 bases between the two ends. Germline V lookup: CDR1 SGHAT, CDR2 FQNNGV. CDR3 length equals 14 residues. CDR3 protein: CASSLHRAAETQYF. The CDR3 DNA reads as TGTGCCAGCAGCTTACACAGGGCGGCAGAGACCCAGTACTTC.

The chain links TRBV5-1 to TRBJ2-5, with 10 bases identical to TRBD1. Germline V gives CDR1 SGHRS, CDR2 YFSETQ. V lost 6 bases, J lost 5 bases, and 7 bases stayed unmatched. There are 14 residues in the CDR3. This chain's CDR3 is CASKSGQGIETQYF. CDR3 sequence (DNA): TGCGCCAGCAAGTCGGGACAGGGGATCGAGACCCAGTACTTC.

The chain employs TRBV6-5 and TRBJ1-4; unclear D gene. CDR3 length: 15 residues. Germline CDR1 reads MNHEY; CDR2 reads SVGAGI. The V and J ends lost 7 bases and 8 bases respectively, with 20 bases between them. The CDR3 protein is CASNLNRGNGEKLFF. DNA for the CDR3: TGTGCCAGCAACCTCAATCGGGGAAACGGGGAAAAACTGTTTTTT.

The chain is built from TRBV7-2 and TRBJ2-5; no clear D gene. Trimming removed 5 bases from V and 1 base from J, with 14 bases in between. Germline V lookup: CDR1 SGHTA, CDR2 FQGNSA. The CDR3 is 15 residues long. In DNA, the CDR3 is TGTGCCAGCAGCCCCCGTGACTCCCTCCAAGAGACCCAGTACTTC. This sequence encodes CASSPRDSLQETQYF. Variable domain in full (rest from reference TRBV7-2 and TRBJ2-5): GAGVSQSPSNKVTEKGKDVELRCDPISGHTALYWYRQSLGQGLEFLIYFQGNSAPDKSGLPSDRFSAERTGGSVSTLTIQRTQQEDSAVYLCASSPRDSLQETQYFGPGTRLLVL.

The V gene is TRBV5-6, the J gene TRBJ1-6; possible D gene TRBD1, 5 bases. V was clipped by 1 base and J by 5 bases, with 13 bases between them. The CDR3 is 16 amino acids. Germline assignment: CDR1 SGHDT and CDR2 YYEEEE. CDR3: CASSLQGDRDNSPLHF. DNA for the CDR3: TGTGCCAGCAGCTTGCAAGGGGATAGGGATAATTCACCCCTCCACTTT.

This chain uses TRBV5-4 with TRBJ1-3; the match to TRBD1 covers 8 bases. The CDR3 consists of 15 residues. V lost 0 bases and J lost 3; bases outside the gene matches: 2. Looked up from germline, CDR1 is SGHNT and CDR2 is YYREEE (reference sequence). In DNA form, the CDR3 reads TGTGCCAGCAGCTTGGGGACAGGGATTGGAAACACCATATATTTT. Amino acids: CASSLGTGIGNTIYF.

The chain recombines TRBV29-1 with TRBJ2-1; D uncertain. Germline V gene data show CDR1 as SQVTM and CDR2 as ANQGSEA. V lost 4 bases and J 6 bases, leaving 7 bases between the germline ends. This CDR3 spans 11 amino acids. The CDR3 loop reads CSVGQRNEQFF. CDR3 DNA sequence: TGCAGCGTTGGACAACGCAATGAGCAGTTCTTC.

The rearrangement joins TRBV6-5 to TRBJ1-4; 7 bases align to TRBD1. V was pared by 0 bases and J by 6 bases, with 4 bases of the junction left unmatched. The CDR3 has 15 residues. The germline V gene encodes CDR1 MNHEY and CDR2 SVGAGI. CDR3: CASSYSGQPDEKLFF. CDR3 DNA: TGTGCCAGCAGTTACTCGGGACAGCCCGATGAAAAACTGTTTTTT.

The CDR3 sequence: CASSLASGRAEQYF. In DNA, the CDR3 is TGCGCCAGCAGCTTGGCCAGCGGGCGGGCCGAGCAGTACTTC. The chain has TRBV5-1 and TRBJ2-7; possibly TRBD2 for D (6 bases). This CDR3 contains 14 residues. Germline CDR1 reads SGHRS; CDR2 reads YFSETQ. Trimming left V 0 bases short and J 6 bases short, with 13 bases between.

The CDR3 region is CASRPSGGETQYF. Written as DNA, the CDR3 is TGTGCCAGCAGACCTAGCGGGGGAGAGACCCAGTACTTC. The chain has TRBV6-5 and TRBJ2-5; the match to TRBD2 covers 10 bases. Germline CDR1 reads MNHEY; CDR2 reads SVGAGI. The CDR3 totals 13 residues. J was trimmed by 4 bases and V by 6 bases; bases with no gene match: 2.